The rows below give T cell receptor beta chains drawn from one sample of a study of blood T cell repertoires in COVID-19. Produced via immunoSEQ multiplex PCR; TCRdb's table is partial and in-frame only. Of approximately 180,000 clones in the sample, nearly 90% were seen once. Material: PBMCs or T cells enriched from blood (not recorded which). These receptor sequences come from a middle-aged woman with acute COVID-19. Both conserved end residues are part of each CDR3. Each record gives: J gene, V gene, CDR3 protein.

J: TRBJ1-1
V: TRBV6-5
CDR3: CASSHQTPGFTEAFF

J: TRBJ2-2
V: TRBV6-5
CDR3: CASRVTRGTGELFF

J: TRBJ1-2
V: TRBV4-2
CDR3: CASSQERVRNNYGYTF

J: TRBJ1-3
V: TRBV25-1
CDR3: CASSALTATGNTIYF

J: TRBJ1-6
V: TRBV6-4
CDR3: CASSYGTADSPLHF

J: TRBJ2-3
V: TRBV11-2
CDR3: CASSPNLGLAGGTDTQYF

J: TRBJ2-1
V: TRBV5-1
CDR3: CASTTGTSGNRSYNEQFF

J: TRBJ2-1
V: TRBV6-4
CDR3: CASSLESGNYNEQFF

J: TRBJ2-3
V: TRBV12-5
CDR3: CASVRRDSTDTQYF

J: TRBJ2-7
V: TRBV2
CDR3: CASRLEQYF

J: TRBJ1-3
V: TRBV30
CDR3: CAWGIATGSGNTIYF

J: TRBJ1-5
V: TRBV19
CDR3: CASSKDQAGQPQHF

J: TRBJ2-2
V: TRBV6-6
CDR3: CASSPDRANTGELFF

J: TRBJ1-5
V: TRBV2
CDR3: CASSGGQGRNQPQHF

J: TRBJ1-6
V: TRBV5-8
CDR3: CASSLVQGVATLHF

J: TRBJ1-2
V: TRBV9
CDR3: CASSPDRGGDYGYTF

J: TRBJ1-1
V: TRBV30
CDR3: CAWREQGPHPAAFF

J: TRBJ1-1
V: TRBV6-5
CDR3: CASTATGGVVTEAFF

J: TRBJ2-7
V: TRBV11-2
CDR3: CASSLGELGSTYEQYF

J: TRBJ1-5
V: TRBV3-1/TRBV3-2
CDR3: CASSQGLPGVSNQPQHF

J: TRBJ2-7
V: TRBV19
CDR3: CASSIDSTSGSSEQYF

J: TRBJ1-1
V: TRBV5-4
CDR3: CASSLVSTEAFF

J: TRBJ2-1
V: TRBV18
CDR3: CASSPIQGMDEQFF

J: TRBJ1-2
V: TRBV4-2
CDR3: CASSLNYGYTF

J: TRBJ2-6
V: TRBV4-1
CDR3: CASSQEYSGGFSGANVLTF

J: TRBJ2-1
V: TRBV30
CDR3: CAWSHWGYEQFF

J: TRBJ2-7
V: TRBV7-6
CDR3: CASTPGTRTYEQYF

J: TRBJ1-1
V: TRBV15
CDR3: CATSRDLGRGLLAFF

J: TRBJ1-4
V: TRBV19
CDR3: CASKGEASTNEKLFF

J: TRBJ2-1
V: TRBV11-2
CDR3: CASSLGNSGGGSYNEQFF